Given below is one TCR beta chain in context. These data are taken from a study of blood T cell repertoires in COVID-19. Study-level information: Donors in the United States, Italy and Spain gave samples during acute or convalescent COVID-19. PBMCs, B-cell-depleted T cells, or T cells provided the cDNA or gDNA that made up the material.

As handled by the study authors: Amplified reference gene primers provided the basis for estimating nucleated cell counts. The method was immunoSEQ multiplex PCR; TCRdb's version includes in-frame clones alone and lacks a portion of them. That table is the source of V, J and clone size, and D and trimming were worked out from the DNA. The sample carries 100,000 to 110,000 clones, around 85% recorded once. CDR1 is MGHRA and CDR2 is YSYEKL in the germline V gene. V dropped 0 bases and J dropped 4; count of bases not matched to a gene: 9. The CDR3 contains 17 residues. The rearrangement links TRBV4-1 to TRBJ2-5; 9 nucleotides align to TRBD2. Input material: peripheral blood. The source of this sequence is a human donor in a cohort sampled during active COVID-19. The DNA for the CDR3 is TGCGCCAGCAGCCAAGAGGCGGCGGGAGGGCCAGGAGAGACCCAGTACTTC. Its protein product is CASSQEAAGGPGETQYF.